This T cell receptor (beta chain) was sequenced during a study of shared clonotypes between healthy human individuals. Study-wide context: Each donor's CD4 naive and CD4 memory cells filled three plates apiece, CD8 naive two, and CD8 memory one.

Genomic DNA (from each subset) was split evenly across several immunoSEQ plates. The authors' processing: There were no quality scores in the junction-only immunoSEQ sequences, so filtering differed. Only in-frame clones appear in the TCRdb table, and some are missing; sequencing was by immunoSEQ multiplex PCR. V and J calls and clone size are as listed in that table; D and trimming were resolved from the DNA. The sample shows 2 million to 3 million clones, around 90% of them seen only once. The ends were cut back, 3 bases at V and 5 bases at J, with 10 bases in the middle. Per germline, CDR1 KGHSH and CDR2 LQKENI. The CDR3 runs to 13 residues. In regard to this clone: Other DNA sequences of this sample code for an identical CDR3.

Sequencing input: naive CD4+ T cells sorted from blood. This sample's subset: CD45RA+ positively selected. This chain uses TRBV18 with TRBJ1-2, with D possibly matching TRBD1 (6 bases). The source is a young man in good health. The CDR3 loop reads CASSPQGNYGYTF. The CDR3 bases are TGTGCCAGCTCACCTCAGGGGAATTATGGCTACACCTTC.